Below, 25 T cell receptor beta chains from the same sample are listed, as sequenced in a study of breast tumors, draining lymph nodes, adjacent tissues. Using its own MiXCR run on the multiplex PCR reads, TCRdb lists one record per CDR3 protein. The sample lists approximately 140,000 distinct CDR3 sequences; less than 35% were seen once. Samples came from axillary lymph nodes draining the breast cancer. The sequenced sample was axillary lymph node tissue. The receptors were sampled from a female donor with breast cancer. Some clones in this sample may be carry-over from other donors' samples.

This clonotype occurred many times. The rearrangement joins TRBV7-2 to TRBJ2-3; the D gene is possibly TRBD2 (6 bases). The CDR3 sequence is 14 residues long. Trimming left V 5 bases short and J 0 bases short, with 9 bases between. The germline gives CDR1 SGHTA, CDR2 FQGNSA. CDR3 loop: CASSPTSSTDTQYF. CDR3 bases: TGTGCCAGCAGCCCGACTAGTAGCACAGATACGCAGTATTTT.

This clonotype turned up a few times. One base away lies a much larger clone, so this may be a sequencing read error. This chain joins TRBV5-1 and TRBJ2-5; 7 bases line up with TRBD2. The CDR3 loop spans 14 amino acids. The V segment lost 0 bases and the J segment 8 bases; nucleotides outside the gene matches: 7. Germline CDR1 and CDR2: SGHRS and YFSETQ. CDR3 loop: CASSLEGRGDTQYF. The CDR3 nucleotides read TGCGCCAGCAGCTTGGAGGGACGGGGGGACACCCAGTACTTC. The full variable domain, its missing parts supplied by reference TRBV5-1 and TRBJ2-5, is KAGVTQTPRYLIKTRGQQVTLSCSPISGHRSVSWYQQTPGQGLQFLFEYFSETQRNKGNFPGRFSGRQFSNSRSEMNVSTLELGDSALYLCASSLEGRGDTQYFGPGTRLLVL.

This clonotype was picked up many times. The chain has TRBV20-1 and TRBJ2-2; TRBD1 agrees at 7 bases. Per germline, CDR1 DFQATT and CDR2 SNEGSKA (reference sequence). The V segment lost 5 bases and the J segment 1 base; nucleotides outside the gene matches: 7. This CDR3 region has 15 residues. The CDR3 region has the DNA TGCAGTGCTCAAGCCGGGACAGTGAACACCGGGGAGCTGTTTTTT. Translation gives CSAQAGTVNTGELFF.

This clonotype was recorded at least ten times. The rearrangement uses TRBV19 and TRBJ2-1; 13 nucleotides match TRBD2. The length of the CDR3 is 16 residues. Looked up from germline, CDR1 is LNHDA and CDR2 is SQIVND (reference sequence). Trimming at V came to 7 bases and at J to 3 bases, leaving 6 bases not matched to a gene. CDR3 amino acids: CASKGRLAGGYNEQFF. In DNA form, the CDR3 reads TGTGCCAGTAAGGGAAGACTAGCGGGGGGCTACAATGAGCAGTTCTTC.

V gene TRBV2 combines with J gene TRBJ2-5; a weak D match, TRBD1 (6 bases). Trimming left V 6 bases short and J 3 bases short, with 14 bases between. Germline lookup yields CDR1 SNHLY and CDR2 FYNNEI. The CDR3 covers 14 residues. The CDR3: CASRKTAGEETQYF. CDR3 nucleotide sequence: TGTGCCAGCAGGAAGACAGCAGGGGAAGAGACCCAGTACTTC.

The chain joins TRBV20-1 to TRBJ1-1, with TRBD1 matching over 9 bases. Trimming at V came to 6 bases and at J to 5 bases, leaving 13 bases not matched to a gene. CDR1 and CDR2 (germline): DFQATT, SNEGSKA (reference sequence). The CDR3 length is 15 residues. For the CDR3, the DNA is TGCAGTGCCGTAGAACCAACAGGGGGCCGGACTGAAGCTTTCTTT. This translates into CSAVEPTGGRTEAFF.

This clonotype was detected a few times. The V call is TRBV7-7, the J call TRBJ2-7, with 8 nucleotides matching TRBD1. In germline, CDR1 is SSHAT, CDR2 FNYEAQ (reference sequence). The CDR3 length is 15 residues. J lost 4 bases, V lost 5 bases, and 10 bases had no gene match. This chain's CDR3 is CASSQSGQALYEQYF. For the CDR3, the DNA is TGTGCCAGCAGCCAATCGGGACAGGCTCTGTACGAGCAGTACTTC.

In its sample, this clonotype was seen many times. The CDR3 DNA reads as TGCGCCAGCAGCTTGGTGCAGGGGGACTATGGCTACACCTTC. Its protein product is CASSLVQGDYGYTF. The chain uses TRBV5-1 and TRBJ1-2, with 7 bases aligning to TRBD1. V lost 0 bases, J lost 3 bases, and 2 bases stayed unmatched. This CDR3 comprises 14 residues. Germline CDR1 and CDR2: SGHRS and YFSETQ. Supplemented by reference TRBV5-1 and TRBJ1-2, the full variable domain reads KAGVTQTPRYLIKTRGQQVTLSCSPISGHRSVSWYQQTPGQGLQFLFEYFSETQRNKGNFPGRFSGRQFSNSRSEMNVSTLELGDSALYLCASSLVQGDYGYTFGSGTRLTVV.

There are many counts of this clonotype. The rearrangement joins TRBV9 to TRBJ2-3; D may be TRBD1 or TRBD2 (5 bases each). The CDR3 loop spans 14 amino acids. Germline V gene data show CDR1 as SGDLS and CDR2 as YYNGEE. The V end lost 4 bases, the J end lost 0 bases, and 9 bases lay between the germline ends. The chain's CDR3 is CASSNGDSTDTQYF. CDR3 DNA: TGTGCCAGCAGCAACGGGGACAGCACAGATACGCAGTATTTT.

A note on this clonotype: A read error may produce the germline difference seen at one junction end. CDR3 protein: CSARGTGTSGALAKNSQYF. DNA for the CDR3: TGCAGTGCTCGAGGAACCGGGACTAGCGGGGCGCTAGCCAAAAACAGTCAGTACTTC. The gene calls are TRBV20-1 and TRBJ2-4, with 13 bases lining up with TRBD2. From germline, CDR1 is DFQATT and CDR2 SNEGSKA (reference sequence). The CDR3 runs 19 residues.

This clonotype came up many times. This sequence joins TRBV20-1 and TRBJ2-1; 10 bases align to TRBD2. J gave up 0 bases and V 0 bases, and 17 bases lay outside the gene matches. Germline CDR1 is DFQATT and CDR2 is SNEGSKA (reference sequence). The CDR3 has 21 residues. The CDR3 reads CSARDQSSSGGPSSSYNEQFF. In DNA form, the CDR3 reads TGCAGTGCTAGAGATCAATCGAGTAGCGGGGGGCCCTCGAGCTCCTACAATGAGCAGTTCTTC.

In its sample, this clonotype was seen many times. The chain recombines TRBV7-9 with TRBJ2-1; 11 bases agree with TRBD2. V trimming: 2 bases; J trimming: 9 bases; junction bases outside the gene matches: 9. Germline assignment: CDR1 SEHNR and CDR2 FQNEAQ (reference sequence). The CDR3 loop spans 16 amino acids. CDR3 sequence reads: CASSLYGLAGGFEQFF. CDR3 coding DNA: TGTGCCAGCAGCTTATATGGACTAGCGGGCGGGTTTGAGCAGTTCTTC.

This clonotype was detected many times. The V gene is TRBV12-3 or TRBV12-4, the J gene TRBJ2-3; 10 bases are shared with TRBD2. CDR3 length: 14 amino acids. Trimming at V came to 8 bases and at J to 4 bases, leaving 6 bases not matched to a gene. The DNA for the CDR3 is TGTGCCAGCTTAGCGGGGGGCCGATCAGATACGCAGTATTTT. Protein: CASLAGGRSDTQYF.

This clonotype has a count of ten or more. The rearrangement joins TRBV30 to TRBJ2-7, with no clear D. Trimming left V 2 bases short and J 1 base short, with 3 bases between. The CDR3 runs 11 residues. The germline gives CDR1 GTSNPN, CDR2 SVGIG (reference sequence). CDR3 nucleotides: TGTGCCTGGAGTCTATCCTACGAGCAGTACTTC. It codes for CAWSLSYEQYF.

The V gene is TRBV2, the J gene TRBJ2-1; possibly TRBD2 for D (6 bases). This CDR3 is 13 amino acids long. Looked up from germline, CDR1 is SNHLY and CDR2 is FYNNEI. V lost 1 base and J lost 6, with 7 bases in between. The CDR3 spells CASSEVGGNEQFF. DNA of the CDR3: TGTGCCAGCAGTGAAGTGGGGGGCAATGAGCAGTTCTTC.

In regard to this clonotype: A much bigger clone sits one base away, suggesting this may be a read error. This chain uses TRBV11-2 with TRBJ1-4; a weak D match, TRBD1 (5 bases). Trimming took off 6 bases at V and 7 bases at J, with 15 bases between the two ends. There are 14 residues in the CDR3. Germline lookup yields CDR1 SGHAT and CDR2 FQNNGV. The CDR3 DNA sequence: TGTGCCAGCAGTTCAGGGCAGTTGACTGAAAAACTGTTTTTT. This codes for CASSSGQLTEKLFF.

The V call is TRBV6-5, the J call TRBJ1-1; TRBD1 is a possible D gene (5 bases). The CDR3 extends over 13 amino acids. V shed 7 bases and J shed 0 bases, with 9 bases lying between them. The V gene's germline CDR1 is MNHEY and CDR2 SVGAGI. The CDR3 sequence is CASKQALNTEAFF. Written as DNA, the CDR3 is TGTGCCAGCAAACAGGCCCTGAACACTGAAGCTTTCTTT.

The table lists this clonotype with many counts. The chain is built from TRBV19 and TRBJ2-1; D tentatively reads TRBD1 or TRBD2 (5 bases each). The germline V gene encodes CDR1 LNHDA and CDR2 SQIVND (reference sequence). Trimming cost V 1 base and J 8 bases, with 15 bases left between them. The CDR3 sequence is 15 residues long. The CDR3 region is CASSIVLRGTHEQFF. In nucleotides, the CDR3 is TGTGCCAGTAGTATAGTCCTCCGGGGCACTCATGAGCAGTTCTTC.

Many counts were recorded for this clonotype. The rearrangement links TRBV7-3 to TRBJ2-2; 7 nucleotides line up with TRBD1. CDR3 length: 15 residues. CDR1 and CDR2 (germline): SGHTA, FQGTGA. The V gene end was trimmed by 6 bases and the J gene end by 3 bases; junction bases not matched to a gene: 7. CDR3 sequence reads: CASSPTGQYTGELFF. CDR3 in DNA: TGTGCCAGCAGTCCAACGGGACAGTACACCGGGGAGCTGTTTTTT.

This clonotype was counted at least ten times. The chain links TRBV6-1 to TRBJ2-5; 10 bases align to TRBD1. Trimming removed 7 bases from V and 4 bases from J; junction bases left unmatched: 9. The CDR3 is 15 amino acids. From germline, CDR1 is MNHNS and CDR2 SASEGT. The CDR3 coding sequence is TGTGCCAGCATTCCCGGGACAGGGGCCGTAGAGACCCAGTACTTC. Its translation is CASIPGTGAVETQYF.

To note about this clonotype: This may be a read error, as it is one base from a much larger clone. The chain links TRBV27 to TRBJ2-1, with a possible D match to TRBD1 (5 bases). Trimming took 6 bases from V and 0 from J, leaving 21 bases between them. CDR1 MNHEY and CDR2 SMNVEV come from the germline V gene (reference sequence). This CDR3 region has 18 residues. The CDR3 reads CASSLGPGSLFSYNEQFF. The CDR3 DNA reads as TGTGCCAGCAGCCTAGGACCAGGGTCCCTGTTCTCCTACAATGAGCAGTTCTTC.

This clonotype was seen ten or more times. The CDR3 is CASSFRGQGLYGYTF. Written as DNA, the CDR3 is TGTGCCAGCAGTTTTCGGGGACAGGGGCTCTATGGCTACACCTTC. The chain combines TRBV12-3 or TRBV12-4 with TRBJ1-2; TRBD1 aligns across 10 bases. V lost 3 bases, J lost 4 bases, and 5 bases stayed unmatched. CDR3 length equals 15 residues.

This clonotype was counted at least ten times. This may stem from a read error, because a much larger clone lies one nucleotide away. The rearrangement links TRBV12-3 or TRBV12-4 to TRBJ2-7, with D unresolved. The CDR3 has 11 amino acids. The ends were cut back, 5 bases at V and 3 bases at J, with 5 bases in the middle. CDR3 sequence reads: CASSDNYEQYF. DNA of the CDR3: TGTGCCAGCAGTGACAACTACGAGCAGTACTTC.

The sample holds many counts of this clonotype. The rearrangement links TRBV5-4 to TRBJ1-6; tentatively, D is TRBD1 (5 bases). The germline V and J ends were trimmed by 7 bases and 9 bases, with 20 bases remaining between them. The CDR3 totals 15 residues. CDR1 and CDR2 (germline): SGHNT, YYREEE (reference sequence). This CDR3 is CASWLQGILSSPLHF. The CDR3 nucleotides are TGTGCCAGCTGGCTGCAGGGAATTTTAAGTTCACCCCTCCACTTT.

Many counts were recorded for this clonotype. The V gene is TRBV11-2, the J gene TRBJ2-1; TRBD2 aligns across 12 bases. Germline CDR1 reads SGHAT; CDR2 reads FQNNGV. J was trimmed by 8 bases and V by 6 bases; bases with no gene match: 11. This CDR3 is built from 16 residues. The CDR3 nucleotides read TGTGCCAGCAGGAGGACTAGCGGGGCCGCATCCGATGAGCAGTTCTTC. It translates to CASRRTSGAASDEQFF.